This TCR beta chain was recovered during a study of T cells in Graves' hyperthyroidism and ophthalmopathy. In the study overall: Sampling of peripheral blood happened at initial diagnosis, prior to any treatment.

Germline V gives CDR1 LNHDA, CDR2 SQIVND (reference sequence). This CDR3 spans 16 amino acids. The trim removed 1 base at V and 3 bases at J, leaving 5 bases unmatched. TCR beta CDR3 region amplification was performed from RNA transcripts. The HTBI primer set was used in a first-round RT-PCR of the TCR CDR3. MiXCR, run by TCRdb on the multiplex PCR reads, gives a single entry per CDR3 protein. The data show fewer than 650,000 distinct CDR3 sequences, with 14% seen just once and 6.5% to 9% held by the top ten. On the basis of clinical symptoms, serum thyroxine and TRAb, thyroid ultrasound and orbital computed tomography, diagnoses were made. Over 9 ml of fresh peripheral blood supplied the PBMCs.

The V gene is TRBV19, the J gene TRBJ2-1; 8 bases are a match to TRBD2. The receptor was isolated from a young woman with Graves' ophthalmopathy. The sample taken for sequencing was blood. Here the CDR3 DNA reads TGTGCCAGTAGTATAGTTTGGCGGGAGGACTACAATGAGCAGTTCTTC. Its protein product is CASSIVWREDYNEQFF.